The 10 T cell receptor beta chains below all came from one sample that was sequenced in a study of CD8 T cells in Susac syndrome. Random hexamers primed reverse transcription of about 0.5 to 1 ug RNA. Each CDR3 protein is one row after TCRdb ran MiXCR on the immunoSEQ multiplex PCR reads. The table includes roughly 160,000 distinct CDR3 sequences, around 96% detected once. Sequencing was done on a sample of CD4+ T cells from PBMCs. The receptors here all came from a human donor in good health.

This chain connects TRBV5-4 to TRBJ1-4, with a possible D match to TRBD1 (5 bases). Per germline, CDR1 SGHNT and CDR2 YYREEE (reference sequence). The germline V and J ends were trimmed by 2 bases and 0 bases, with 14 bases remaining between them. The CDR3 runs 17 residues. This chain's CDR3 is CASSLGGALATNEKLFF. CDR3 in DNA: TGTGCCAGCAGCTTAGGCGGGGCGCTCGCAACTAATGAAAAACTGTTTTTT.

In nucleotides, the CDR3 is TGTGCCAGCAGTACGCGGAGGCCCGGTGAAGCTTTCTTT. The encoded protein is CASSTRRPGEAFF. The rearrangement links TRBV27 to TRBJ1-1; D ambiguous. CDR1 MNHEY and CDR2 SMNVEV come from the germline V gene (reference sequence). The CDR3 consists of 13 residues. The germline V and J ends were trimmed by 5 bases and 7 bases, with 14 bases remaining between them.

The chain recombines TRBV20-1 with TRBJ1-2; D is ambiguous. Germline CDR1 reads DFQATT; CDR2 reads SNEGSKA (reference sequence). V was trimmed by 0 bases and J by 4 bases, leaving 15 bases between them. CDR3 length equals 15 residues. The CDR3: CSARDVGIDIYGYTF. CDR3 bases: TGCAGTGCTAGAGATGTCGGGATAGACATCTATGGCTACACCTTC.

The V and J genes are TRBV12-3 or TRBV12-4 and TRBJ2-3, with D maybe TRBD2 (5 bases). Trimming removed 5 bases at V and 10 bases at J, with 19 bases between. The CDR3 has 14 residues. Here the CDR3 DNA reads TGTGCCAGCAGTCCCCCCCCCGGGAAGGGCGCGCAGTATTTT. Translation gives CASSPPPGKGAQYF.

The gene calls are TRBV5-4 and TRBJ2-5, with D tentatively TRBD2 (6 bases). CDR1 SGHNT and CDR2 YYREEE come from the germline V gene (reference sequence). Between the trimmed V and J ends, which lost 5 bases and 5 bases, there was a span of 22 bases. This CDR3 has 16 amino acids. The CDR3 sequence: CASRAASARTGETQYF. For the CDR3, the DNA is TGTGCCAGCAGGGCCGCTAGCGCAAGGACGGGGGAGACCCAGTACTTC. The variable domain in full, completed from reference TRBV5-4 and TRBJ2-5, reads ETGVTQSPTHLIKTRGQQVTLRCSSQSGHNTVSWYQQALGQGPQFIFQYYREEENGRGNFPPRFSGLQFPNYSSELNVNALELDDSALYLCASRAASARTGETQYFGPGTRLLVL.

The chain carries TRBV7-2 and TRBJ2-2, with D possibly matching TRBD1 (6 bases). V was trimmed by 8 bases and J by 0 bases, leaving 10 bases between them. The V gene's germline CDR1 is SGHTA and CDR2 FQGNSA. The CDR3 runs to 14 residues. The CDR3 DNA follows: TGTGCCAGCGTAGACAGGACGAACACCGGGGAGCTGTTTTTT. Translation gives CASVDRTNTGELFF. Supplemented by reference TRBV7-2 and TRBJ2-2, the full variable domain reads GAGVSQSPSNKVTEKGKDVELRCDPISGHTALYWYRQSLGQGLEFLIYFQGNSAPDKSGLPSDRFSAERTGGSVSTLTIQRTQQEDSAVYLCASVDRTNTGELFFGEGSRLTVL.

V usage is TRBV18 and J usage is TRBJ2-1; 11 positions match TRBD2. CDR3 length: 16 amino acids. Germline CDR1 is KGHSH and CDR2 is LQKENI. After removal of 3 bases from V and 3 bases from J, the junction contained 4 bases not matched to a gene. Written as DNA, the CDR3 is TGTGCCAGCTCACCTAGCGGGGGGGCGGTCTACAATGAGCAGTTCTTC. Protein product: CASSPSGGAVYNEQFF.

The chain links TRBV12-3 or TRBV12-4 to TRBJ2-1, with 9 bases lining up with TRBD1. The CDR3 covers 13 residues. V shed 4 bases, J shed 9 bases, and the junction held 4 bases outside the gene matches. Here the CDR3 reads CASSSGQGSEQFF. CDR3 DNA sequence: TGTGCCAGCAGTTCGGGACAGGGAAGTGAGCAGTTCTTC.

The chain couples TRBV29-1 to TRBJ2-2; D unresolved. The CDR3 is 13 residues long. With 7 bases removed from V and 4 bases from J, the gap between germline ends came to 13 bases. CDR1 SQVTM and CDR2 ANQGSEA come from the germline V gene. The CDR3: CSGRGWGTGELFF. The CDR3 nucleotides read TGCAGCGGACGCGGATGGGGCACCGGGGAGCTGTTTTTT.

The chain carries TRBV2 and TRBJ2-1; 9 nucleotides align to TRBD1. Germline V gives CDR1 SNHLY, CDR2 FYNNEI. The V and J ends lost 6 bases and 4 bases, in that order; junction bases with no gene match: 4. The length of the CDR3 is 14 residues. The chain's CDR3 is CASRGTGRYNEQFF. The DNA of the CDR3 is TGTGCCAGCAGAGGGACAGGGCGTTACAATGAGCAGTTCTTC.